The TCR beta chain described here comes from a study of blood T cell repertoires in COVID-19. This clone was counted many times. Original data processing: Amplification with reference gene primers provided the estimates of nucleated cell counts. Data came from immunoSEQ multiplex PCR; TCRdb stores just in-frame clones and leaves some out. V, J and clone size are those of that table, while D and trimming were read from the DNA. The sample includes about 160,000 clones, less than 85% seen only once; the top ten take 15% to 20%. Assignments of participants to cohorts depended upon their own reported clinical history. Cohort 3 recovery required two negative PCRs, clearance, or symptom resolution. The CDR3 runs 15 residues. Germline assignment: CDR1 MNHNS and CDR2 SASEGT. V was clipped by 2 bases and J by 8 bases; unmatched bases: 4.

The clonotype comes from a man in his sixties who had recovered from COVID-19. Sequenced material: PBMCs or T cells enriched from blood (not recorded which). V gene TRBV6-1 combines with J gene TRBJ1-6; 9 bases line up with TRBD1. The CDR3 loop reads CASSERGTGYSPLHF. The CDR3 coding sequence is TGTGCCAGCAGTGAAAGGGGGACAGGGTATTCACCCCTCCACTTT.